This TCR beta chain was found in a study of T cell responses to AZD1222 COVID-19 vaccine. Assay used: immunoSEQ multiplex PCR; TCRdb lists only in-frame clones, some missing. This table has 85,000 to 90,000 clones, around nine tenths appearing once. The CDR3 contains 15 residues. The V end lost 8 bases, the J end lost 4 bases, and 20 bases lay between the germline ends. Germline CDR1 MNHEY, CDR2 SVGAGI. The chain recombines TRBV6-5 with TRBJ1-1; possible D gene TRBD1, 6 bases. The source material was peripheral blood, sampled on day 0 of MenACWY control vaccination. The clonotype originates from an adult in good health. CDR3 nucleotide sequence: TGTGCCAGCGGTAAGACAGGCACCGGAGGCACTGAAGCTTTCTTT. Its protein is CASGKTGTGGTEAFF.